This record concerns one T cell receptor (beta chain) sequence. Its antigen is not known. This sample is drawn from a study of Ad26.COV2.S vaccination and SARS-CoV-2 variants. Study as a whole: Ad26.COV2.S, an intramuscular injection, was given once or twice 56 days apart. Study conclusions and caveats: Non-spike TCR breadth showed similarity between vaccine and placebo recipients.

This table comes from immunoSEQ multiplex PCR, and its TCRdb copy is limited to in-frame clones, with some not included. Among under 550,000 clones listed, over 75% were seen once. V was clipped by 3 bases and J by 2 bases; unmatched bases: 3. Germline V gene lookup returns CDR1 SGHTS and CDR2 YDEGEE. CDR3 length: 14 amino acids. The treatment: some 19 received Ad26.COV2.S at low or high dose, single or two shots; roughly 5 received placebo; per-sample allocation not given. Sampling was done on day 63 after the first vaccine or placebo injection. An adult donor aged 18-55 years was enrolled in Boston.

The chain carries TRBV5-8 and TRBJ2-5; TRBD2 aligns across 8 bases. The sequenced sample was peripheral blood, obtained in a trial of Ad26.COV2.S vaccine versus placebo. This receptor was identified in a person between 18 and 65 years old who received the Ad26.COV2.S COVID-19 vaccine or a placebo. In nucleotides, the CDR3 is TGTGCCAGCAGCTCGACTAGCGAGCAAGAGACCCAGTACTTC. Protein sequence: CASSSTSEQETQYF.